This TCR beta chain stems from a study of T cells in Graves' hyperthyroidism and ophthalmopathy. The study enrolled patients aged 18 to 65 with newly diagnosed hyperthyroidism of under 2 months' duration. Patients having uncontrolled infection, another autoimmune disease, pregnancy or lactation were not included. It was RNA transcripts that yielded the amplified TCR beta CDR3 regions. The TCR CDR3 was amplified in a first-round RT-PCR using the HTBI primer set. TCRdb re-called the multiplex PCR reads through MiXCR, storing one row per CDR3 protein. The table records about 360,000 distinct CDR3 sequences, more than 20% of them present only once. V was trimmed by 2 bases and J by 6 bases, leaving 12 bases between them. CDR1 and CDR2 from the germline V gene are SGHAT and FQNNGV. This CDR3 spans 14 amino acids.

Source material: blood. This TCR came from a man aged 50-59 years with Graves' hyperthyroidism. This rearrangement joins TRBV11-2 to TRBJ2-3, with D perhaps TRBD2 (5 bases). CDR3 bases: TGTGCCAGCAGCTTACGCCGGGAAGGGGATACGCAGTATTTT. Its translation is CASSLRREGDTQYF.